The clone carrying this TCR beta chain has a handful of counts. Its antigen is not identified. V was shortened by 6 bases and J by 7 bases, with 15 bases between the two germline ends. The CDR3 runs 13 residues. Per the germline V gene, CDR1 is MNHNS and CDR2 is SASEGT. TCRbeta sequences of proliferating CFSE-low MLR cells were labeled alloreactive. The data derive from a study of T cell clones after liver transplantation. Study-wide context: A pre-transplant mixed lymphocyte reaction with TCRbeta sequencing defined graft-donor-reactive clones followed in post-transplant blood. Three of eight recipients were HCV-positive; others had non-autoimmune, non-viral indications. Study results and limitations: Rather than being deleted, graft donor-reactive T cells may have moved into the graft. Compared with third party-reactive sequences, donor-reactive ones declined more, independent of withdrawal success.

Measured with immunoSEQ multiplex PCR; TCRdb has only the in-frame clones, and not every one. The sample has approximately 3,000 clones, around 25% seen once; the top ten hold roughly 15%. The sequencing sample was made of CD4+ T cells from PBMCs cultured with third-party cells. V is TRBV6-1 and J is TRBJ1-1; D possibly corresponds to TRBD1 (5 bases). This TCR was sampled from a human patient who received a liver transplant. A subset of T cells may come from the graft donor. CDR3 nucleotide sequence: TGTGCCAGCAGCCTACTCCGACAGCTTGAAGCTTTCTTT. Translating gives CASSLLRQLEAFF.